What follows are 10 T cell receptor beta chains derived from one specimen sequenced in a study of spatial heterogeneity in lung cancer (dated by TCRdb to 2018 to 2020). Antigens of these TCRs are unknown. This specimen's time point label, per the study, means: sample taken at primary tumor resection. To prepare the library, 5' RACE was applied. The sequencer was a NextSeq 500. The raw public reads went through TCRdb reprocessing: fastp at Q25, MiXCR clone calling, in-frame beta chains kept. Each entry merges the rows of one CDR3 protein and shows their most common DNA and genes. Counted in this sample were about 2,100 distinct CDR3 sequences; about a sixth of them appeared once. About 10% of the sample is in the top ten clones. The study at large found these results: A correlation was observed between the number of expanded intratumoral alpha and beta TCRs and the tumor nonsynonymous mutation count.

Material: lung tumor tissue, obtained at surgery. These receptors were obtained from a male donor with early-stage non-small cell lung cancer.

Relative to its sample, this clonotype is medium-sized. CDR3 nucleotide sequence: TGTGCCAGCAGCTTGGAGGTAGCGGGGAATGAGCAGTTCTTC. Its protein product is CASSLEVAGNEQFF. The chain is built from TRBV5-4 and TRBJ2-1, with 8 bases aligning to TRBD2. The germline CDR1 and CDR2 sequences are SGHNT and YYREEE (reference sequence). With 0 bases clipped from V and 7 bases from J, the junction kept 3 bases outside the gene matches. The CDR3 spans 14 residues.

This clonotype qualifies as medium-sized. V usage is TRBV5-1 and J usage is TRBJ2-7, with 10 bases lining up with TRBD2. The CDR3 has 16 amino acids. With V trimmed by 1 base and J by 6 bases, 10 bases remained unmatched. Germline V gene sequence: CDR1 SGHRS, CDR2 YFSETQ. The CDR3 sequence is CASSLSLAGDMAEQYF. CDR3 DNA sequence: TGCGCCAGCAGCTTGTCCCTAGCGGGAGACATGGCCGAGCAGTACTTC. Based on the CDR3 plus reference TRBV5-1 and TRBJ2-7, the full variable domain is KAGVTQTPRYLIKTRGQQVTLSCSPISGHRSVSWYQQTPGQGLQFLFEYFSETQRNKGNFPGRFSGRQFSNSRSEMNVSTLELGDSALYLCASSLSLAGDMAEQYFGPGTRLTVT.

The V call is TRBV7-2, the J call TRBJ2-7, with 14 bases identical to TRBD2. The trim removed 2 bases at V and 4 bases at J, leaving 10 bases unmatched. The length of the CDR3 is 18 residues. Germline loops: CDR1 SGHTA, CDR2 FQGNSA. The CDR3 nucleotides are TGTGCCAGCAGCTTAATGGCGGGACTAGCGGGAGTGGGGTACGAGCAGTACTTC. Translation: CASSLMAGLAGVGYEQYF.

This clonotype has at least ten counts. The chain carries TRBV4-2 and TRBJ2-1, with D hard to call. This CDR3 has 15 residues. V was clipped by 0 bases and J by 5 bases, with 11 bases between them. Germline loops: CDR1 LGHNA, CDR2 YNFKEQ. This CDR3 reads CASSQDGTENNEQFF. The DNA of the CDR3 is TGTGCCAGCAGCCAAGATGGTACCGAAAACAATGAGCAGTTCTTC.

This clonotype is deemed large. The chain is built from TRBV24-1 and TRBJ2-1, with TRBD2 matching 10 bases. The CDR3 sequence is 15 residues long. In germline, CDR1 is KGHDR, CDR2 SFDVKD. The J segment lost 0 bases and the V segment lost 9 bases, leaving 4 bases of the junction unmatched. The CDR3 nucleotides are TGTGCCACCCGTTCTAGCGGGAGCTCCTACAATGAGCAGTTCTTC. This codes for CATRSSGSSYNEQFF.

This clonotype is categorized as medium-sized. CDR3 DNA: TGTGCCGTTGGGGGCTCTGGGGCCAACGTCCTGACTTTC. It translates to CAVGGSGANVLTF. The J gene is TRBJ2-6, the V gene TRBV6-2 or TRBV6-3; D tentatively reads TRBD1 or TRBD2 (5 bases each). The CDR3 has 13 amino acids. The V gene's germline CDR1 is MNHEY and CDR2 SVGEGT. The V and J ends lost 11 bases and 0 bases respectively, with 8 bases between them.

The sample holds many counts of this clonotype. The chain combines TRBV20-1 with TRBJ2-1; no reliable D call. Trimming left V 5 bases short and J 6 bases short, with 8 bases between. The V gene's germline CDR1 is DFQATT and CDR2 SNEGSKA (reference sequence). The CDR3 extends over 11 amino acids. The CDR3: CSAGHSNEQFF. The CDR3, as DNA: TGCAGTGCTGGCCATAGCAATGAGCAGTTCTTC.

This clonotype is classed as large. The CDR3 is CASTSGRLSSYNSPLHF. The CDR3 DNA reads TGTGCCAGCACTTCGGGACGCCTAAGCTCCTATAATTCACCCCTCCACTTT. The J gene is TRBJ1-6, the V gene TRBV7-2; TRBD1 might be the D (5 bases). The germline CDR1 and CDR2 sequences are SGHTA and FQGNSA. V lost 7 bases to trimming and J lost 0 bases, with 16 bases between them. This CDR3 is 17 amino acids long.

The chain carries TRBV6-5 and TRBJ2-3; 10 bases map to TRBD2. Germline V gene sequence: CDR1 MNHEY, CDR2 SVGAGI. Trimming cost V 6 bases and J 6 bases; bases outside gene matches: 6. This CDR3 has 14 amino acids. The CDR3 is CASSRLAGADTQYF. The CDR3 DNA follows: TGTGCCAGCAGCCGGCTAGCGGGAGCCGATACGCAGTATTTT.

This rearrangement joins TRBV11-2 to TRBJ2-3; 14 bases match TRBD2. This CDR3 has 21 amino acids. After removal of 1 base from V and 0 bases from J, the junction contained 12 bases not matched to a gene. Germline lookup yields CDR1 SGHAT and CDR2 FQNNGV. The CDR3 spells CASSLVGTSGSWSRSTDTQYF. CDR3 sequence (DNA): TGTGCCAGCAGCTTAGTAGGGACTAGCGGGAGTTGGAGTCGGAGCACAGATACGCAGTATTTT.